The entry below gives a single T cell receptor beta chain sequence along with its context. What it recognizes is unknown. The germline V gene has CDR1 MNHEY and CDR2 SMNVEV (reference sequence). The CDR3 length is 15 residues. Trimming cost V 2 bases and J 7 bases; bases outside gene matches: 7. These data come from a study of a mutant IDH1 vaccine in newly diagnosed glioma. As for the study in general: Vaccines were first given 4-6 weeks after radiotherapy alone, or with temozolomide cycles. Points from the study as a whole: Shifts in the top peripheral T cell clonotypes seemed unrelated to pseudoprogression.

TCRdb's table, derived via immunoSEQ multiplex PCR, lists solely in-frame clones and lacks some. The repertoire holds just under 70,000 clones, almost 85% seen once, with 10% to 15% in the top ten. Indicated time point: week 35, safety follow-up. Vaccine doses each comprised 300 ug of mutant IDH1 20-mer peptide, with topical imiquimod. The gene calls are TRBV27 and TRBJ2-4; TRBD1 aligns across 8 bases. The source is a young man with glioma. The input for sequencing was PBMCs, taken from a glioma patient whose treatment included an IDH1 peptide vaccine. Here the CDR3 reads CASSLVFGQGNIQYF. The CDR3 nucleotides are TGTGCCAGCAGTTTAGTATTCGGACAGGGCAACATTCAGTACTTC.